Following are 20 T cell receptor beta chains from one sample sequenced in a study of T cell repertoires in cytomegalovirus infection. MiXCR, run by TCRdb on the reads, gives a single entry per CDR3 protein. Of about 150,000 distinct CDR3 sequences in the sample, about a quarter were seen once. Sequenced: PBMCs. These receptors were taken from a human donor in good health (CMV status not recorded). Some clones in this sample may be carry-over from other donors' samples.

This clonotype occurred a few times. The chain joins TRBV28 to TRBJ2-1, with 7 bases lining up with TRBD1. Losses at the gene ends were 4 bases for V and 2 bases for J; bases not matched to a gene: 8. Germline V gene data show CDR1 as MDHEN and CDR2 as SYDVKM. The CDR3 extends over 16 amino acids. This chain's CDR3 is CASSSPGQLTYNEQFF. In nucleotides, the CDR3 is TGTGCCAGCAGTTCTCCGGGACAGTTAACCTACAATGAGCAGTTCTTC.

This clonotype was observed at least ten times. CDR3 coding DNA: TGTGCCAGCAGCGCCGCCGGACTAGGAAAGTACTTC. Translating gives CASSAAGLGKYF. V is TRBV12-3 or TRBV12-4 and J is TRBJ2-5; TRBD2 matches 7 bases. Losses at the gene ends were 6 bases for V and 12 bases for J; bases not matched to a gene: 10. CDR3 length: 12 residues.

Only a few counts were recorded for this clonotype. CDR3 loop: CASSIRTGNYGYTF. CDR3 nucleotides: TGTGCCAGTAGTATCAGGACAGGGAACTATGGCTACACCTTC. The genes are TRBV19 and TRBJ1-2, with 8 bases fitting TRBD1. The ends lost 3 bases at V and 2 bases at J; junction bases unmatched: 2. From germline, CDR1 is LNHDA and CDR2 SQIVND (reference sequence). The CDR3 totals 14 residues.

The chain joins TRBV29-1 to TRBJ2-7, with D maybe TRBD2 (5 bases). Germline-derived CDR1 and CDR2 are SQVTM and ANQGSEA. The CDR3 loop spans 13 amino acids. The ends were cut back, 4 bases at V and 6 bases at J, with 16 bases in the middle. The CDR3 sequence is CSVAATNRREQYF. The CDR3 DNA is TGCAGCGTTGCCGCGACTAACCGCCGCGAGCAGTACTTC.

This clonotype appeared many times. V and J are TRBV12-5 and TRBJ2-5; possibly TRBD1 for D (5 bases). CDR1 is LGHNT, CDR2 FRNRAP, per germline. The CDR3 has 15 amino acids. V lost 5 bases and J lost 7, with 20 bases in between. The CDR3 region has the DNA TGTGCTAGTGGTCTACGTGTCGCAGGGCGTCTGACCCAGTACTTC. Translating it yields CASGLRVAGRLTQYF.

In regard to this clonotype: With a much larger clone just one base away, this may be a read error. The chain is built from TRBV10-3 and TRBJ2-7; 11 bases are shared with TRBD2. V lost 5 bases and J lost 2; bases outside the gene matches: 5. Germline assignment: CDR1 ENHRY and CDR2 SYGVKD. The CDR3 sequence is 15 residues long. CDR3 bases: TGTGCCATCAGTCGGGTAGCGGGAGGGACCTACGAGCAGTACTTC. Amino acids: CAISRVAGGTYEQYF.

This clonotype has only a few counts. J is TRBJ2-3 and V is TRBV11-3; 8 bases fit TRBD2. Germline assignment: CDR1 SGHNT and CDR2 YENEEA. CDR3 size: 17 residues. V lost 0 bases and J lost 4; bases outside the gene matches: 9. The CDR3 nucleotides read TGTGCCAGCAGCTTAGATGGAGCGGGAGTGAGCGCAGATACGCAGTATTTT. Protein: CASSLDGAGVSADTQYF. The complete variable domain, with remaining parts taken from reference TRBV11-3 and TRBJ2-3, reads EAGVVQSPRYKIIEKKQPVAFWCNPISGHNTLYWYLQNLGQGPELLIRYENEEAVDDSQLPKDRFSAERLKGVDSTLKIQPAELGDSAVYLCASSLDGAGVSADTQYFGPGTRLTVL.

The CDR3 DNA reads TGTGCCAGTAGTCTTACCGGGACGGGGAATGAAAAACTGTTTTTT. As protein: CASSLTGTGNEKLFF. This chain links TRBV19 with TRBJ1-4; D might be TRBD1 (5 bases). Trimming stripped 5 bases from V and 5 bases from J, with 15 bases between. The CDR3 sequence is 15 residues long. CDR1 LNHDA and CDR2 SQIVND come from the germline V gene (reference sequence).

Points on this clonotype: Just one base apart from a much larger clone, this may be a read error. This rearrangement joins TRBV28 to TRBJ2-2; no clear D. The CDR3 covers 13 residues. CDR1 MDHEN and CDR2 SYDVKM come from the germline V gene. In DNA form, the CDR3 reads TGTGCCAGCTGTTTAGAAGTCGCCGGGGAGCTGTTTTTT. It translates to CASCLEVAGELFF.

This clonotype came up many times. This sequence joins TRBV28 and TRBJ2-7; no reliable D call. Germline V gene data show CDR1 as MDHEN and CDR2 as SYDVKM. V was trimmed by 0 bases and J by 1 base, leaving 1 base between them. The CDR3 extends over 12 amino acids. CDR3 protein: CASSLWSYEQYF. The CDR3, as DNA: TGTGCCAGCAGTTTATGGTCCTACGAGCAGTACTTC. Supplemented by reference TRBV28 and TRBJ2-7, the full variable domain reads DVKVTQSSRYLVKRTGEKVFLECVQDMDHENMFWYRQDPGLGLRLIYFSYDVKMKEKGDIPEGYSVSREKKERFSLILESASTNQTSMYLCASSLWSYEQYFGPGTRLTVT.

The V gene is TRBV20-1, the J gene TRBJ2-5; TRBD1 agrees at 10 bases. The germline CDR1 and CDR2 sequences are DFQATT and SNEGSKA (reference sequence). V shed 5 bases and J 5 bases; nucleotides not matched to a gene: 8. The CDR3 extends over 14 amino acids. The CDR3 sequence is CSAEPGQGMETQYF. The CDR3 DNA is TGCAGTGCTGAGCCGGGACAGGGGATGGAGACCCAGTACTTC.

V gene TRBV2 combines with J gene TRBJ1-3, with 7 bases identical to TRBD1. The ends lost 6 bases at V and 5 bases at J; junction bases unmatched: 10. In germline, CDR1 is SNHLY, CDR2 FYNNEI. The CDR3 consists of 15 residues. CDR3 bases: TGTGCCAGCAGGGATTACCCGGGACAGAGAAACACCATATATTTT. Translating gives CASRDYPGQRNTIYF.

V is TRBV28 and J is TRBJ1-3, with 8 bases identical to TRBD1. V shed 3 bases, J shed 4 bases, and the junction held 5 bases outside the gene matches. CDR3 length: 15 amino acids. Germline V gives CDR1 MDHEN, CDR2 SYDVKM. The CDR3 DNA sequence: TGTGCCAGCAGTTTCCAGGGGGCGCAAGGAAACACCATATATTTT. As protein: CASSFQGAQGNTIYF.

This clonotype occurred a few times. This rearrangement joins TRBV30 to TRBJ2-7; 8 bases align to TRBD1. Germline V lookup: CDR1 GTSNPN, CDR2 SVGIG (reference sequence). J gave up 0 bases and V 1 base, and 8 bases lay outside the gene matches. The CDR3 runs 16 residues. The CDR3 DNA reads as TGTGCCTGGAGTGCCCCCGGACAGGGAAGCTCCTACGAGCAGTACTTC. Encoded protein: CAWSAPGQGSSYEQYF.

This chain uses TRBV6-2 or TRBV6-3 with TRBJ2-1; 13 bases align to TRBD2. The CDR3 sequence is 15 residues long. Germline CDR1 and CDR2: MNHEY and SVGEGT. Trimming at V came to 7 bases and at J to 4 bases, leaving 4 bases not matched to a gene. The CDR3 is CASTKGLAGYNEQFF. The DNA of the CDR3 is TGTGCCAGCACCAAGGGACTAGCGGGGTACAATGAGCAGTTCTTC.

At least ten counts were recorded for this clonotype. The V call is TRBV7-2, the J call TRBJ2-7, with D maybe TRBD1 (6 bases). Germline-derived CDR1 and CDR2 are SGHTA and FQGNSA. CDR3 length equals 14 residues. The germline V and J ends were trimmed by 5 bases and 2 bases, with 13 bases remaining between them. CDR3 amino acids: CASSVRQEPYEQYF. In nucleotides, the CDR3 is TGTGCCAGCAGCGTTAGACAGGAGCCCTACGAGCAGTACTTC.

This chain joins TRBV20-1 and TRBJ2-7; 10 bases agree with TRBD1. The germline CDR1 and CDR2 sequences are DFQATT and SNEGSKA (reference sequence). The CDR3 is 16 amino acids. V gave up 6 bases and J gave up 2 bases; unmatched junction bases: 13. The CDR3 spells CSASGTGAARAYEQYF. DNA for the CDR3: TGCAGTGCCTCCGGGACAGGGGCCGCCCGAGCCTACGAGCAGTACTTC.

This clonotype was counted only a few times. At one end the junction does not follow the germline gene, possibly because of a read error. The rearrangement joins TRBV12-3 or TRBV12-4 to TRBJ1-3, with D unresolved. The CDR3 totals 15 residues. The CDR3: CASTRTARSGSTMFF. The CDR3 nucleotides are TGTGCCAGCACCAGGACCGCCCGCTCTGGAAGCACCATGTTTTTT.

This clonotype was recorded a few times. The J gene is TRBJ2-5, the V gene TRBV7-9; 8 nucleotides line up with TRBD1. Per the germline V gene, CDR1 is SEHNR and CDR2 is FQNEAQ (reference sequence). The V and J ends lost 6 bases and 2 bases, in that order; junction bases with no gene match: 8. The CDR3 sequence is 15 residues long. This chain's CDR3 is CASSRRGQWQETQYF. Here the CDR3 DNA reads TGTGCCAGCAGTCGCAGGGGGCAATGGCAAGAGACCCAGTACTTC.

The CDR3 loop reads CSVDRGIETQYF. The CDR3, as DNA: TGCAGCGTCGACAGGGGGATAGAGACCCAGTACTTC. This chain joins TRBV29-1 and TRBJ2-5; 9 nucleotides line up with TRBD1. This CDR3 region has 12 residues. Germline CDR1 is SQVTM and CDR2 is ANQGSEA. V lost 6 bases, J lost 4 bases, and 3 bases stayed unmatched.